The 25 T cell receptor delta chains below were found in one sample sequenced in a study of γδ T cells in repeated Plasmodium falciparum infection. TCRdb called clones anew from the multiplex PCR reads with CATT. The data contain about 93,000 delta-chain clones, 0.9% to 1% of them singletons. Gammadelta T cells were flow-sorted from PBMC into Vgamma9/Vdelta2+ and Vdelta2-negative populations for bulk analysis. The sequencing input was gamma-delta T cells from blood. The receptors shown here come from a pool of human donors (malaria-infected and uninfected, not separated).

About this clone itself: The protein in TCRdb stems from a much larger clone and differs at residue 9 from this DNA's translation, likely a read error; here the protein is translated from the DNA. The chain joins TRDV1 to TRDJ1, with D unclear. The J gene comes from matching the DNA to germline here; TCRdb lacks it. This CDR3 contains 14 residues. CDR1 and CDR2 from the germline V gene are TSWWSYY and QGS. The V and J ends lost 3 bases and 4 bases respectively, with 12 bases between them. CDR3 protein: CALGEIEYIDKLIF. The CDR3 coding sequence is TGTGCTCTTGGGGAGATAGAGTACATCGATAAACTCATCTTT.

Remarks on this clone: A read error is likely here: a far larger clone is one base away. The same CDR3 is also encoded by other DNA sequences in this sample. In DNA form, the CDR3 reads TGTGCCCTTGGGGTCTATCCCCGGGGGATTCTCACCGATAAACTCATCTTT. Its protein product is CALGVYPRGILTDKLIF. This chain uses TRDV1 with TRDJ1; 7 bases match TRDD3. The J gene, missing from TCRdb, was assigned here through DNA to germline matching. Germline lookup yields CDR1 TSWWSYY and CDR2 QGS. The CDR3 spans 17 residues.

This clone was detected ten times or more. TCRdb's protein for this DNA is that of a much larger clone and differs from the translation at residue 12, likely a read error; the protein shown is the DNA translation. The rearrangement uses TRDV3 and TRDJ1; 10 bases align to TRDD3. In the absence of a J gene in TCRdb, the DNA was matched to germline to assign it here. In germline, CDR1 is TVYSNPD, CDR2 GDNSRS (reference sequence). This CDR3 comprises 23 residues. V was clipped by 3 bases and J by 0 bases; unmatched bases: 31. The CDR3 nucleotides are TGTGCCTTCCCCACCGGGTTCCCGAGGCCCCACCGGGGGATACGCTCGTACACCGATAAACTCATCTTT. It codes for CAFPTGFPRPHRGIRSYTDKLIF.

As to this clone: A far larger clone is just one base off, so this is likely a read error. The sample carries other DNA sequences with the same CDR3. CDR3 protein: CALGELAGLLGAKLIF. The CDR3, as DNA: TGTGCTCTTGGGGAACTGGCCGGTCTGCTGGGGGCTAAACTCATCTTT. The rearrangement joins TRDV1 to TRDJ1; 7 nucleotides agree with TRDD3. CDR1 and CDR2 (germline): TSWWSYY, QGS. J gave up 7 bases and V 0 bases, and 11 bases lay outside the gene matches. CDR3 length: 16 residues.

This clone has only a few counts. With a far larger clone one base away, a read error is the likely cause. Other nucleotide sequences in the sample specify the same CDR3. V gene TRDV2 was called; the J gene was not; TRDD3, as called in the table, went unchecked against the DNA. This CDR3 is 18 amino acids long. Germline CDR1 is GEAIGNYY and CDR2 is EKD. CDR3 residues: CACDTMEGGSPYTDKLIF. The CDR3, as DNA: TGTGCCTGTGACACGATGGAAGGGGGATCCCCGTACACCGATAAGCTCATCTTT.

This clone was seen only a few times. The protein held in TCRdb is that of a much larger clone and does not match this DNA's translation at residue 5, likely because of a read error; the protein shown is translated from the DNA. The chain employs TRDV2 and TRDJ1; the match to TRDD3 covers 8 bases. TCRdb carries no J gene annotation; the J gene was assigned here by matching the DNA with germline. The CDR3 is 18 residues long. Germline-derived CDR1 and CDR2 are GEAIGNYY and EKD. The V gene end was trimmed by 0 bases and the J gene end by 0 bases; junction bases not matched to a gene: 11. DNA of the CDR3: TGTGCCTGTGACACCATTAATACTGGGGGCCTGTACACCGATAAACTCATCTTT. Translation gives CACDTINTGGLYTDKLIF.

Of note for this clone: The amino acid sequence in TCRdb belongs to a much larger clone and departs from this DNA's translation at residue 12, likely a sequencing read error; the sequence shown is translated from the DNA. The chain has TRDV1 and TRDJ1; TRDD3 might be the D (5 bases). TCRdb is silent on the J gene; assignment here came from matching the DNA to germline. CDR1 is TSWWSYY, CDR2 QGS, per germline. The CDR3 contains 15 residues. The CDR3 reads CAKGRGTGSTDELIF. CDR3 DNA sequence: TGTGCCAAAGGGCGGGGAACCGGCTCCACCGATGAACTCATCTTT.

This clone showed up just a few times. TCRdb's protein for this DNA is that of a much larger clone and differs from the translation at residue 10, likely a read error; the protein shown is the DNA translation. The CDR3 DNA sequence: TGTGCTCTTGGGGGGAGGGGTTCTTTCCGGGGGATTCATTACACCGATAAACTCATCTTT. This codes for CALGGRGSFRGIHYTDKLIF. This sequence joins TRDV1 and TRDJ1, with 7 bases matching TRDD3. The J gene, not given by TCRdb, was assigned here from a germline match of the nucleotide sequence. The CDR3 totals 20 residues. Germline lookup yields CDR1 TSWWSYY and CDR2 QGS. V lost 4 bases and J lost 0; bases outside the gene matches: 20.

This clone has just a few counts. A read error is the likely source, as a far larger clone sits one nucleotide away. Other DNA variants within this sample encode the same CDR3. The chain uses TRDV2 and TRDJ3, with 13 nucleotides matching TRDD3. CDR1 is GEAIGNYY and CDR2 is EKD in the germline V gene. The CDR3 covers 19 residues. This chain's CDR3 is CACDSTGGYGSWDTRQMFF. CDR3 bases: TGTGCCTGTGACAGTACTGGGGGATACGGCTCCTGGGACACCCGACAGATGTTTTTT.

Details on this clone: TCRdb has a much larger clone's protein, which differs at residue 11 from the translation of this DNA, likely because of a read error; what is shown is the protein translated from the DNA. The chain employs TRDV2 and TRDJ3, with a weak D call TRDD3 (6 bases). No J segment appears in TCRdb, so it was assigned here by matching the sequence to germline. Per the germline V gene, CDR1 is GEAIGNYY and CDR2 is EKD. This CDR3 comprises 18 residues. The CDR3 protein is CACDTGGFSSRDTRQMFF. As DNA, the CDR3 is TGTGCCTGTGACACTGGGGGTTTCAGCTCCCGGGACACCCGACAGATGTTTTTC.

This clone was seen at least ten times. The TCRdb protein, from a much larger clone, departs from this DNA's translation at residue 8, likely by read error; the protein shown derives from the DNA. The V call is TRDV1, the J call TRDJ1, with 12 positions matching TRDD3. V lost 6 bases, J lost 3 bases, and 26 bases stayed unmatched. Germline CDR1 and CDR2: TSWWSYY and QGS. The CDR3 is made up of 22 amino acids. The CDR3 here is CALGDFPPVRGILGDTPDKLIF. The CDR3 DNA reads as TGTGCTCTTGGAGATTTCCCTCCTGTGAGGGGGATACTGGGGGATACACCCGATAAACTCATCTTT.

The table lists this clone with many counts. The TCRdb protein comes from a much larger clone and disagrees with this DNA's translation at residue 9, likely due to a read error; the protein given here is derived from the DNA. The chain joins TRDV2 to TRDJ1; 8 positions match TRDD3. The J gene, missing from TCRdb, was assigned here through DNA to germline matching. The CDR3 covers 20 residues. The germline CDR1 and CDR2 sequences are GEAIGNYY and EKD. The V segment lost 0 bases and the J segment 0 bases; nucleotides outside the gene matches: 17. DNA for the CDR3: TGTGCCTGTGACACCGAAGACAGGTCGACTGGGGGTCCACACACCGATAAACTCATCTTT. Its translation: CACDTEDRSTGGPHTDKLIF.

This clone occurred a few times. The mismatch at residue 3 between this DNA's translation and the TCRdb protein of a much larger clone likely reflects a read error; the protein shown is translated from the DNA. CDR3 in amino acids: CAFGELILITGGSDKLIF. CDR3 bases: TGTGCTTTTGGGGAACTAATCCTAATTACTGGGGGATCCGATAAACTCATCTTT. The rearrangement uses TRDV1 and TRDJ1, with 10 bases fitting TRDD3. Matching the DNA to germline supplied the J gene, which TCRdb does not give. This CDR3 is built from 18 residues. CDR1 and CDR2 (germline): TSWWSYY, QGS.

Comment on this clone: The TCRdb record carries a much larger clone's protein, which differs from this DNA's translation at residue 8; a read error is the likely cause, and the protein listed here is the DNA translation. The rearrangement joins TRDV2 to TRDJ3; D remains unclear. TCRdb supplies no J gene; here it was assigned by aligning the nucleotide sequence to germline. Trimming took 0 bases from V and 5 from J, leaving 13 bases between them. The CDR3 consists of 17 residues. The germline V gene encodes CDR1 GEAIGNYY and CDR2 EKD. The DNA for the CDR3 is TGTGCCTGTGACACCGCCGAAGTGAACAGGGACACCCGACAGATGTTTTTC. This translates into CACDTAEVNRDTRQMFF.

This clone was seen a handful of times. A read error likely explains this, since a far larger clone differs by one base. Other DNA sequences from this sample encode an identical CDR3 as well. The CDR3 loop reads CACDPVGPHTDKLIF. CDR3 coding DNA: TGTGCCTGTGATCCTGTAGGGCCACACACCGATAAACTCATCTTT. The chain is built from TRDV2 and TRDJ1; D unclear. The J gene comes from matching the DNA to germline here; TCRdb lacks it. Germline V gene data show CDR1 as GEAIGNYY and CDR2 as EKD. V lost 4 bases and J 0 bases, leaving 14 bases between the germline ends. The length of the CDR3 is 15 residues.

With regard to this clone: It differs at one base from a far larger clone, so likely a read error. The same CDR3 arises from other DNA sequences in this sample as well. The chain recombines TRDV2 with TRDJ1; 8 positions agree with TRDD3. Looked up from germline, CDR1 is GEAIGNYY and CDR2 is EKD. The CDR3 is 18 residues long. The CDR3 sequence: CACDPLGEKPKYTDKLIF. As DNA, the CDR3 is TGCGCCTGTGACCCCCTGGGGGAGAAACCTAAGTACACCGATAAACTCATCTTT.

There are a few counts of this clone. This probably arose from a read error, given a far larger clone one base away. The sample carries other DNA sequences with the same CDR3. The gene calls are TRDV2 and TRDJ1, with TRDD3 identical over 7 bases. This CDR3 has 18 amino acids. Germline CDR1 reads GEAIGNYY; CDR2 reads EKD. The CDR3 sequence: CACDTKAWGGPTTDKLIF. CDR3 nucleotide sequence: TGTGCCTGTGACACTAAGGCCTGGGGGGGGCCCACAACCGACAAACTCATCTTT.

As concerns this clone: For this DNA, TCRdb reports the protein of a much larger clone, which diverges at residue 14, most likely from a read error; the protein presented here is translated directly from the DNA. The rearrangement uses TRDV2 and TRDJ1, with TRDD3 identical over 12 bases. TCRdb leaves out the J gene; it was filled in here by matching the DNA to germline. The CDR3 is 19 residues long. Trimming took 0 bases from V and 3 from J; bases not matched to a gene: 13. Germline-derived CDR1 and CDR2 are GEAIGNYY and EKD. The CDR3 DNA sequence: TGTGCCTGTGACACCGTGGCCCTGGGGGATACGCATCACGCCGATAAACTCATCTTT. It translates to CACDTVALGDTHHADKLIF.

Of note for this clone: A single base is all that separates this from a far larger clone, so a read error is likely. Other DNA sequences in the sample encode the same CDR3. V and J are TRDV1 and TRDJ3, with D perhaps matching TRDD3 (8 bases). The J gene, left out of TCRdb, was set here by checking the DNA against germline. Between the trimmed V and J ends, which lost 3 bases and 4 bases, there was a span of 37 bases. The CDR3 totals 25 residues. In germline, CDR1 is TSWWSYY, CDR2 QGS. The CDR3 nucleotides read TGTGCTCTTGGGGATCCAATTTTCCTACAGGGGGATAACCGTGCGGACTCTTGGGACACCCGACAGATGTTTTTC. Encoded protein: CALGDPIFLQGDNRADSWDTRQMFF.

In its sample, this clone was seen a few times. TCRdb has a much larger clone's protein, which differs at residue 25 from the translation of this DNA, likely because of a read error; what is shown is the protein translated from the DNA. The chain joins TRDV3 to TRDJ3, with D perhaps matching TRDD3 (6 bases). TCRdb supplies no J gene; here it was assigned by aligning the nucleotide sequence to germline. CDR1 TVYSNPD and CDR2 GDNSRS come from the germline V gene (reference sequence). The CDR3 consists of 28 residues. CDR3 in amino acids: CAFRPNPPDGKAIWGWVGCSWDTRRMFF. In DNA form, the CDR3 reads TGTGCCTTTAGGCCTAACCCACCAGACGGAAAAGCAATCTGGGGATGGGTGGGCTGCTCCTGGGACACCCGACGGATGTTTTTC.

Regarding this clone: The amino acid sequence in TCRdb belongs to a much larger clone and departs from this DNA's translation at residue 15, likely a sequencing read error; the sequence shown is translated from the DNA. The chain has TRDV1 and TRDJ1; 7 bases match TRDD2. No J segment appears in TCRdb, so it was assigned here by matching the sequence to germline. The V segment lost 2 bases and the J segment 7 bases; nucleotides outside the gene matches: 22. This CDR3 contains 19 residues. Per germline, CDR1 TSWWSYY and CDR2 QGS. In DNA form, the CDR3 reads TGTGCTCTTGGGGAAGGCTATTCCTACCTTTACCCGCAACGCGGTAAACTCATCTTT. Translation: CALGEGYSYLYPQRGKLIF.

This clone was counted a few times. The translation of this DNA and the TCRdb protein of a much larger clone differ at residue 7, probably owing to a read error; the protein shown here is translated from the DNA. The J gene is TRDJ1, the V gene TRDV1, with TRDD3 matching 12 bases. The CDR3 has 24 residues. V shed 3 bases, J shed 0 bases, and the junction held 26 bases outside the gene matches. Germline values: CDR1 TSWWSYY, CDR2 QGS. CDR3 sequence: CALGDSPFLPFRTGGYPYTDKLIF. DNA of the CDR3: TGTGCTCTTGGGGACTCTCCCTTCCTACCCTTCCGTACTGGGGGATACCCGTACACCGATAAACTCATCTTT.

This clone occurred many times. The genes are TRDV2 and TRDJ1, with 8 bases identical to TRDD3. TCRdb carries no J gene annotation; the J gene was assigned here by matching the DNA with germline. V dropped 1 base and J dropped 3; count of bases not matched to a gene: 15. CDR3 length equals 18 residues. Germline loops: CDR1 GEAIGNYY, CDR2 EKD. CDR3 coding DNA: TGTGCCTGTGACACGGCACTGGGGGTAAACCCCGAGTCCGATAAACTCATCTTT. Protein product: CACDTALGVNPESDKLIF.

This clone showed up just a few times. The amino acid sequence in TCRdb belongs to a much larger clone and departs from this DNA's translation at residue 24, likely a sequencing read error; the sequence shown is translated from the DNA. The V gene is TRDV1; the J gene was not called; the table's D call TRDD3 went unverified against the DNA. CDR1 and CDR2 from the germline V gene are TSWWSYY and QGS. CDR3 length: 26 amino acids. The CDR3 sequence: CALGDSFFLRKSVLGTPIRPIDKPIF. In DNA, the CDR3 is TGTGCTCTTGGGGACTCTTTCTTCCTACGTAAAAGTGTACTGGGGACCCCCATTCGTCCGATTGATAAACCCATCTTT.

This clone was seen many times. The mismatch at residue 8 between this DNA's translation and the TCRdb protein of a much larger clone likely reflects a read error; the protein shown is translated from the DNA. The CDR3 nucleotides are TGTGCCTGTGACACCAGGGTCCTCAACTGGGGGACAACGCGTGACTCCTGGGACACCCGACAGATGTTTTTC. This translates into CACDTRVLNWGTTRDSWDTRQMFF. V is TRDV2 and J is TRDJ3, with TRDD3 matching over 9 bases. Germline CDR1 is GEAIGNYY and CDR2 is EKD. V was clipped by 0 bases and J by 0 bases; unmatched bases: 20. The CDR3 consists of 24 residues.